The 32 T cell receptor beta chains in this list originate from one sample, sequenced in a study of cytomegalovirus exposure and HLA in healthy donors. PCR used 60 Vbeta primers and 13 Jbeta primers. Method: immunoSEQ multiplex PCR; TCRdb's copy keeps in-frame clones and lacks some. Of under 200,000 clones listed, about four fifths are singletons. The sample comprised PBMCs. The receptors were gathered from a woman between 45 and 60 years old in good health and CMV-seronegative.

The V gene is TRBV5-6, the J gene TRBJ2-7, with a weak D call TRBD2 (6 bases). The V end was cut by 2 bases, the J end by 11 bases, with 14 bases between. There are 12 residues in the CDR3. CDR1 and CDR2 from the germline V gene are SGHDT and YYEEEE. The CDR3 loop reads CASSLTWGVEYF. The CDR3 DNA follows: TGTGCCAGCAGCTTAACATGGGGGGTCGAGTACTTC.

The V call is TRBV11-2, the J call TRBJ1-2; tentatively, D is TRBD1 (6 bases). CDR1 is SGHAT, CDR2 FQNNGV, per germline. The CDR3 has 14 residues. Trimming removed 0 bases from V and 8 bases from J, with 13 bases in between. In DNA form, the CDR3 reads TGTGCCAGCAGCTTAGATGGCAGGGGTGTGGGCTACACCTTC. Residues: CASSLDGRGVGYTF.

The chain employs TRBV4-3 and TRBJ2-1, with 11 positions matching TRBD2. Germline V gene data show CDR1 as LGHNA and CDR2 as YSLEER. Losses at the gene ends were 4 bases for V and 4 bases for J; bases not matched to a gene: 3. CDR3 length: 15 amino acids. The DNA for the CDR3 is TGCGCCAGCAGCCCCGGGACTAGCGGTTACAATGAGCAGTTCTTC. This codes for CASSPGTSGYNEQFF.

This rearrangement joins TRBV9 to TRBJ2-1, with 11 bases identical to TRBD2. Trimming removed 4 bases from V and 6 bases from J; junction bases left unmatched: 12. The CDR3 is 17 residues long. Germline V gives CDR1 SGDLS, CDR2 YYNGEE. CDR3 sequence (DNA): TGTGCCAGCAGCTCCAGGGAGGTCCTAGCGGGGGGCAATGAGCAGTTCTTC. Protein product: CASSSREVLAGGNEQFF.

Remarks on this clone: A junction end diverges from the germline sequence, so it may reflect a read error. The chain carries TRBV7-9 and TRBJ1-2; D not resolved. CDR3 size: 12 residues. Germline V gives CDR1 SEHNR, CDR2 FQNEAQ (reference sequence). The CDR3 DNA sequence: TGTTCCAGCAGCTTCGGAGGGAATGGCTACACCTTC. This codes for CSSSFGGNGYTF.

This chain connects TRBV28 to TRBJ1-2, with D maybe TRBD1 (5 bases). Germline V gene sequence: CDR1 MDHEN, CDR2 SYDVKM. The CDR3 extends over 13 amino acids. V lost 7 bases, J lost 3 bases, and 12 bases lay in between. Written as DNA, the CDR3 is TGTGCCAGCAACCAGGGTTGGGACTATGGCTACACCTTC. Translation gives CASNQGWDYGYTF.

The chain has TRBV9 and TRBJ2-7, with D perhaps TRBD2 (6 bases). The CDR3 is 15 amino acids. Germline-derived CDR1 and CDR2 are SGDLS and YYNGEE. The ends were cut back, 0 bases at V and 4 bases at J, with 14 bases in the middle. The CDR3 here is CASSVATGVSYEQYF. CDR3 DNA: TGTGCCAGCAGCGTAGCTACGGGGGTAAGTTACGAGCAGTACTTC. Drawing the rest from reference TRBV9 and TRBJ2-7, the complete variable domain is DSGVTQTPKHLITATGQRVTLRCSPRSGDLSVYWYQQSLDQGLQFLIQYYNGEERAKGNILERFSAQQFPDLHSELNLSSLELGDSALYFCASSVATGVSYEQYFGPGTRLTVT.

The genes are TRBV18 and TRBJ1-3; D is undetermined. CDR1 is KGHSH, CDR2 LQKENI, per germline. The CDR3 runs 17 residues. Trimming pared 0 bases from V and 0 bases from J, leaving 12 bases between. The CDR3 protein is CASSPPSGRASGNTIYF. In DNA form, the CDR3 reads TGTGCCAGCTCACCACCGAGTGGGAGGGCCTCTGGAAACACCATATATTTT.

The chain's CDR3 is CASSPTGGTDTQYF. In DNA form, the CDR3 reads TGTGCCAGCTCACCGACAGGGGGCACAGATACGCAGTATTTT. V gene TRBV18 combines with J gene TRBJ2-3; 8 bases agree with TRBD1. J gave up 1 base and V 3 bases, and 0 bases lay outside the gene matches. Germline V CDR1 and CDR2: KGHSH, LQKENI. CDR3 length: 14 residues.

There are a few counts of this clone. An end of the junction does not agree with germline; a read error may underlie this. The chain joins TRBV7-9 to TRBJ2-7; possibly TRBD2 for D (5 bases). CDR3 length: 12 amino acids. From germline, CDR1 is SEHNR and CDR2 FQNEAQ (reference sequence). The DNA for the CDR3 is TGTTCCAGCGGACTGTCGGTAGGCGAGCAGTACTTC. Its protein is CSSGLSVGEQYF.

The genes are TRBV7-9 and TRBJ2-1, with 10 bases aligning to TRBD1. The CDR3 length is 16 residues. The junction had 10 bases not matched to a gene; V was cut back by 6 bases and J by 5 bases. Germline V CDR1 and CDR2: SEHNR, FQNEAQ (reference sequence). The DNA for the CDR3 is TGTGCCAGCAGTTTAATCTCCGGGACAGGGGACAATGAGCAGTTCTTC. It codes for CASSLISGTGDNEQFF.

This chain joins TRBV7-2 and TRBJ1-6, with 9 bases fitting TRBD1. The germline gives CDR1 SGHTA, CDR2 FQGNSA. With V trimmed by 4 bases and J by 7 bases, 2 bases remained unmatched. The length of the CDR3 is 14 residues. The CDR3 bases are TGTGCCAGCAGCTCCGGGACAGGGAATTCACCCCTCCACTTT. Its protein is CASSSGTGNSPLHF.

The chain couples TRBV2 to TRBJ1-5; D is perhaps TRBD1 (6 bases). Per the germline V gene, CDR1 is SNHLY and CDR2 is FYNNEI. V was pared by 1 base and J by 7 bases, with 14 bases between. The CDR3 loop spans 15 amino acids. CDR3 amino acids: CASSEGRGENQPQHF. The DNA of the CDR3 is TGTGCCAGCAGTGAAGGCAGGGGCGAAAACCAGCCCCAGCATTTT.

This chain links TRBV18 with TRBJ1-2, with 7 positions matching TRBD1. V shed 1 base and J 4 bases; nucleotides not matched to a gene: 6. This CDR3 contains 15 residues. Germline lookup yields CDR1 KGHSH and CDR2 LQKENI. In DNA form, the CDR3 reads TGTGCCAGCTCACCACGGGACAGCGGCCGCTATGGCTACACCTTC. As protein: CASSPRDSGRYGYTF.

The V call is TRBV7-2, the J call TRBJ1-1, with 7 bases aligning to TRBD1. The V gene end was trimmed by 4 bases and the J gene end by 6 bases; junction bases not matched to a gene: 5. Germline CDR1 and CDR2: SGHTA and FQGNSA. There are 13 residues in the CDR3. The CDR3 bases are TGTGCCAGCAGCTCAGGGGGTGCGGCTGAAGCTTTCTTT. Amino acids: CASSSGGAAEAFF. Looking up the rest from reference TRBV7-2 and TRBJ1-1 gives the full variable domain: GAGVSQSPSNKVTEKGKDVELRCDPISGHTALYWYRQSLGQGLEFLIYFQGNSAPDKSGLPSDRFSAERTGGSVSTLTIQRTQQEDSAVYLCASSSGGAAEAFFGQGTRLTVV.

The V gene is TRBV19, the J gene TRBJ2-5; a weak D match, TRBD1 (6 bases). The CDR3 runs 16 residues. Trimming took off 2 bases at V and 5 bases at J, with 18 bases between the two ends. In germline, CDR1 is LNHDA, CDR2 SQIVND (reference sequence). The CDR3 spells CASSIRGDRSGETQYF. In DNA, the CDR3 is TGTGCCAGTAGTATACGGGGAGACAGGTCCGGGGAGACCCAGTACTTC.

The rearrangement uses TRBV5-1 and TRBJ2-7, with TRBD1 identical over 7 bases. The CDR3 totals 15 residues. In germline, CDR1 is SGHRS, CDR2 YFSETQ. The trim removed 0 bases at V and 0 bases at J, leaving 3 bases unmatched. The CDR3 nucleotides are TGCGCCAGCAGCTTGGCCGACAGGGACTCCTACGAGCAGTACTTC. Translation gives CASSLADRDSYEQYF.

The V and J genes are TRBV28 and TRBJ2-7; D is possibly TRBD1 (6 bases). Trimming pared 6 bases from V and 5 bases from J, leaving 17 bases between. Germline lookup yields CDR1 MDHEN and CDR2 SYDVKM. The CDR3 loop spans 14 amino acids. The CDR3 nucleotides are TGTGCCAGCAGCGTTACAGGGTTCGGGAACGAGCAGTACTTC. It specifies CASSVTGFGNEQYF.

CDR3 protein: CASSRTGDGYTF. The CDR3 DNA reads as TGCGCCAGCAGCCGGACAGGGGATGGCTACACCTTC. The chain carries TRBV5-1 and TRBJ1-2, with TRBD1 matching over 9 bases. The CDR3 length is 12 residues. The V and J ends lost 4 bases and 6 bases, in that order; junction bases with no gene match: 1. Germline CDR1 reads SGHRS; CDR2 reads YFSETQ.

V gene TRBV30 combines with J gene TRBJ1-5, with 8 bases identical to TRBD1. The germline V gene has CDR1 GTSNPN and CDR2 SVGIG (reference sequence). The CDR3 is 15 amino acids. J was trimmed by 3 bases and V by 1 base; bases with no gene match: 5. The CDR3 here is CAWSAGQAYNQPQHF. The CDR3 nucleotides are TGTGCCTGGAGTGCGGGACAGGCGTACAATCAGCCCCAGCATTTT.

Only a few counts were recorded for this clone. This chain uses TRBV4-3 with TRBJ2-7; 8 nucleotides line up with TRBD1. V gave up 4 bases and J gave up 2 bases; unmatched junction bases: 4. CDR3 length equals 14 residues. CDR1 is LGHNA, CDR2 YSLEER, per germline. The CDR3 sequence: CASSRGQGAYEQYF. CDR3 bases: TGCGCCAGCAGCCGAGGACAGGGCGCCTACGAGCAGTACTTC.

This chain uses TRBV4-3 with TRBJ2-6; D may be TRBD1 (5 bases). The CDR3 totals 14 residues. Trimming left V 5 bases short and J 3 bases short, with 8 bases between. Germline CDR1 and CDR2: LGHNA and YSLEER. The CDR3 here is CASSVGVGANVLTF. Here the CDR3 DNA reads TGCGCCAGCAGCGTAGGGGTTGGGGCCAACGTCCTGACTTTC.

In its sample, this clone was seen once. The chain recombines TRBV9 with TRBJ1-1; no clear D gene. Per germline, CDR1 SGDLS and CDR2 YYNGEE. Trimming shortened V by 0 bases and J by 2 bases, and 11 bases separated the two germline ends. The CDR3 has 15 residues. The CDR3 sequence: CASSVGGETNTEAFF. The CDR3 DNA sequence: TGTGCCAGCAGCGTAGGAGGCGAAACCAACACTGAAGCTTTCTTT.

The J gene is TRBJ1-5, the V gene TRBV5-1; no definite D call. Trimming stripped 0 bases from V and 7 bases from J, with 8 bases between. The CDR3 covers 13 residues. The V gene's germline CDR1 is SGHRS and CDR2 YFSETQ. CDR3 bases: TGCGCCAGCAGCTTGGGTGGGAGCCAGCCCCAGCATTTT. It yields the protein CASSLGGSQPQHF.

This rearrangement joins TRBV6-6 to TRBJ1-6, with 10 bases matching TRBD1. V was pared by 2 bases and J by 8 bases, with 3 bases of the junction left unmatched. Germline values: CDR1 MNHNY, CDR2 SVGAGI (reference sequence). The CDR3 covers 15 residues. Here the CDR3 DNA reads TGTGCCAGCAGTTACGGGGACAGGGGTGATTCACCCCTCCACTTT. As protein: CASSYGDRGDSPLHF.

The chain has TRBV9 and TRBJ1-4; TRBD1 matches 10 bases. The CDR3 totals 14 residues. CDR1 is SGDLS, CDR2 YYNGEE, per germline. Unmatched junction bases numbered 1, after V lost 3 bases and J lost 5 bases. The CDR3 DNA is TGTGCCAGCAGCGCGACAGGGGGCAATGAAAAACTGTTTTTT. Residues: CASSATGGNEKLFF.

This chain uses TRBV19 with TRBJ1-4; a weak D match, TRBD1 (6 bases). The CDR3 consists of 15 residues. Deletions cut 5 bases from V and 8 bases from J, with 18 bases between. CDR1 and CDR2 (germline): LNHDA, SQIVND (reference sequence). The CDR3: CASSLGARGNEKLFF. The CDR3 DNA follows: TGTGCCAGTAGTTTGGGGGCCAGGGGAAACGAAAAACTGTTTTTT.

This chain joins TRBV27 and TRBJ2-1; TRBD2 is a possible D gene (5 bases). V gave up 5 bases and J gave up 5 bases, with 13 bases separating them. Germline V gives CDR1 MNHEY, CDR2 SMNVEV (reference sequence). CDR3 length: 14 residues. The CDR3 DNA reads as TGTGCCAGCAGTCGAGGGTTTTCAGACAATGAGCAGTTCTTC. It codes for CASSRGFSDNEQFF.

V is TRBV28 and J is TRBJ1-1; TRBD1 matches at 8 bases. This CDR3 spans 15 amino acids. J was trimmed by 5 bases and V by 2 bases; bases with no gene match: 7. The germline gives CDR1 MDHEN, CDR2 SYDVKM. CDR3 sequence (DNA): TGTGCCAGCAGTTTAGGAACAGGGGGTCCTACTGAAGCTTTCTTT. It yields the protein CASSLGTGGPTEAFF.

This clone has just a few counts. The CDR3 sequence: CATSRDRHSNTEAFF. Here the CDR3 DNA reads TGTGCCACCAGCAGAGACAGACACTCGAACACTGAAGCTTTCTTT. The genes are TRBV15 and TRBJ1-1; no firm D call. This CDR3 has 15 residues. In germline, CDR1 is LNHNV, CDR2 YYDKDF (reference sequence). The V end lost 0 bases, the J end lost 1 base, and 9 bases lay between the germline ends.

The chain has TRBV5-4 and TRBJ1-2, with a weak D call TRBD1 (6 bases). With 10 bases removed from V and 6 bases from J, the gap between germline ends came to 16 bases. CDR1 is SGHNT, CDR2 YYREEE, per germline (reference sequence). The CDR3 loop spans 12 amino acids. The CDR3 protein is CACSTGFNGYTF. CDR3 nucleotides: TGTGCCTGTTCAACAGGGTTTAATGGCTACACCTTC.

This chain joins TRBV19 and TRBJ1-1; perhaps TRBD1 as D (5 bases). The CDR3 length is 12 residues. Germline CDR1 is LNHDA and CDR2 is SQIVND (reference sequence). The germline V and J ends were trimmed by 9 bases and 4 bases, with 12 bases remaining between them. The CDR3 DNA is TGTGCCAGCCCAGGGCAGGGCACTGAAGCTTTCTTT. This gives the protein CASPGQGTEAFF. The whole variable domain, filled in from reference TRBV19 and TRBJ1-1, reads DGGITQSPKYLFRKEGQNVTLSCEQNLNHDAMYWYRQDPGQGLRLIYYSQIVNDFQKGDIAEGYSVSREKKESFPLTVTSAQKNPTAFYLCASPGQGTEAFFGQGTRLTVV.